This T cell receptor beta chain was identified during a study of patients and donors after allogeneic stem cell transplantation. TCRdb reprocessed the RT-PCR reads with MiXCR, giving one entry per CDR3 protein. The table has 150,000 to 200,000 distinct CDR3 sequences, roughly 22% seen once. The CDR3 runs 16 residues. V was pared by 1 base and J by 7 bases, with 10 bases of the junction left unmatched. Germline assignment: CDR1 SGHTA and CDR2 FQGNSA. This clonotype has a handful of counts. The specimen was blood, either unsorted or a sorted T cell fraction (not recorded which). This TCR was sampled from a human donor who was either an allogeneic HSCT recipient or a stem cell or donor lymphocyte infusion donor (not recorded which). It is not recorded whose cells these are; they may come from a transplant donor. The chain combines TRBV7-2 with TRBJ1-5, with 7 bases aligning to TRBD1. CDR3 coding DNA: TGTGCCAGCAGCTTAGAGACCCTCAGGGGGAGCCAGCCCCAGCATTTT. Its protein is CASSLETLRGSQPQHF.